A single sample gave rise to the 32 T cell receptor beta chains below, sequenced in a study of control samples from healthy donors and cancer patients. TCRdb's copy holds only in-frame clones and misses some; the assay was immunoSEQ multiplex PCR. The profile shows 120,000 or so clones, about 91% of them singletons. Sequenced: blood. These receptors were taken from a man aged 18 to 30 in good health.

CDR3 protein: CASSASGTSGTNNEQFF. CDR3 bases: TGTGCCAGCAGCGCCTCCGGGACTAGCGGTACCAACAATGAGCAGTTCTTC. The rearrangement links TRBV9 to TRBJ2-1; 11 bases are shared with TRBD2. Trimming at V came to 3 bases and at J to 5 bases, leaving 10 bases not matched to a gene. CDR3 length: 17 residues. The germline V gene encodes CDR1 SGDLS and CDR2 YYNGEE.

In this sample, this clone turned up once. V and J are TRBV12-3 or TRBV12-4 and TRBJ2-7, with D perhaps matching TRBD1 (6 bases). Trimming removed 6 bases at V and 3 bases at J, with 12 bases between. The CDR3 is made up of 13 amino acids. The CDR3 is CASRKRRGYEQYF. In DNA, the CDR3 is TGTGCCAGCAGAAAACGCAGGGGCTACGAGCAGTACTTC.

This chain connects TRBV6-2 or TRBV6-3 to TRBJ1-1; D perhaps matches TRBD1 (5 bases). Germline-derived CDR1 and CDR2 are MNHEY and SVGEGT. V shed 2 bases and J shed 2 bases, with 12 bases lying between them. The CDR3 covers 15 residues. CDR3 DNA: TGTGCCAGCAGTTACACCAGGGCACTCAACACTGAAGCTTTCTTT. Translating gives CASSYTRALNTEAFF.

CDR3 region: CASSFAMNTEAFF. In DNA form, the CDR3 reads TGTGCCAGCAGCTTCGCCATGAACACTGAAGCTTTCTTT. The chain uses TRBV7-3 and TRBJ1-1; unclear D gene. Germline CDR1 and CDR2: SGHTA and FQGTGA. V was clipped by 3 bases and J by 0 bases, with 5 bases between them. The CDR3 consists of 13 residues.

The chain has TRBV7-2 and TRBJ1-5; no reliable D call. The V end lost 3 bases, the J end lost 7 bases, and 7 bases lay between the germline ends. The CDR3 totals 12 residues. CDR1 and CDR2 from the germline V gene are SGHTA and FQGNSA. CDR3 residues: CASSFRRQPQHF. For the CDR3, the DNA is TGTGCCAGCAGCTTTAGACGCCAGCCCCAGCATTTT.

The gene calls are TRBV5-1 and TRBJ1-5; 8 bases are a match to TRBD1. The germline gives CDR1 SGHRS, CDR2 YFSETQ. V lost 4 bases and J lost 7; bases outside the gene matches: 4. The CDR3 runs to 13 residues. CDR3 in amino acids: CASSPDRGQPQHF. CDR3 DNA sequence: TGCGCCAGCAGCCCAGACAGGGGCCAGCCCCAGCATTTT.

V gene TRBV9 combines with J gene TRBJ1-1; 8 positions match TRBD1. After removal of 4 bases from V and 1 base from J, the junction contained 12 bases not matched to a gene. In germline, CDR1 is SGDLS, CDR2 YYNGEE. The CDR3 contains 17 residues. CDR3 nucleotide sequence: TGTGCCAGCAGCCCAGACAGGGGAATCTTCGGGAACACTGAAGCTTTCTTT. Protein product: CASSPDRGIFGNTEAFF.

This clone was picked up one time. The CDR3 bases are TGTGCCAGCAGCTTGGGAGCGGGGGAACCCTACGAGCAGTACTTC. Its translation is CASSLGAGEPYEQYF. The rearrangement joins TRBV5-5 to TRBJ2-7; 8 nucleotides line up with TRBD2. Germline V gene sequence: CDR1 SGHKS, CDR2 YYEKEE (reference sequence). The CDR3 sequence is 15 residues long. V shed 0 bases, J shed 2 bases, and the junction held 4 bases outside the gene matches.

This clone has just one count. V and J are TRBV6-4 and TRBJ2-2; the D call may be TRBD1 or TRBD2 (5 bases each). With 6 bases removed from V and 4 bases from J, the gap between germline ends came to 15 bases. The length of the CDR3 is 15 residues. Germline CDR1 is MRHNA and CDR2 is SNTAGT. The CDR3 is CASSSGLAGTGELFF. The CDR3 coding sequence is TGTGCCAGCAGCTCGGGGCTAGCTGGCACCGGGGAGCTGTTTTTT.

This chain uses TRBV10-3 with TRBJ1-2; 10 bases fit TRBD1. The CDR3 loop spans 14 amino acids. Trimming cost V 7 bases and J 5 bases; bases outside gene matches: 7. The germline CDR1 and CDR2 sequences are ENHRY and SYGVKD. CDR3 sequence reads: CAINRQGAEYGYTF. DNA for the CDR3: TGTGCCATCAACCGACAGGGGGCTGAGTATGGCTACACCTTC.

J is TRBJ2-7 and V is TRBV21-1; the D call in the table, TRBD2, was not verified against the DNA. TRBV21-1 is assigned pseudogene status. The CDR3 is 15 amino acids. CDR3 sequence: CASSKDKRGSLEQYF. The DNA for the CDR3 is TGTGCCAGCAGCAAAGACAAGCGGGGGTCCTTAGAGCAGTACTTC.

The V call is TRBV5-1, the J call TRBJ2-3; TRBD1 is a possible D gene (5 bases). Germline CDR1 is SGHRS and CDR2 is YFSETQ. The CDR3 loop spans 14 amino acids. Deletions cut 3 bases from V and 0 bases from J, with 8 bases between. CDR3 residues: CASSSRVSTDTQYF. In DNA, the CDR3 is TGCGCCAGCAGCTCCAGGGTCAGCACAGATACGCAGTATTTT.

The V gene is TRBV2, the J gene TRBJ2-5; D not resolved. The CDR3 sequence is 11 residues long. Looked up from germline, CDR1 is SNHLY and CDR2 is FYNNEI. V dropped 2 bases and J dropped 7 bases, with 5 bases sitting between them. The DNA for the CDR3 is TGTGCCAGCAGTGAATTCGGGACCCAGTACTTC. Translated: CASSEFGTQYF.

CDR3 residues: CASSMETSYYGYTF. The CDR3 DNA is TGTGCCAGTAGTATGGAGACAAGTTACTATGGCTACACCTTC. The chain joins TRBV19 to TRBJ1-2; no firm D call. Per the germline V gene, CDR1 is LNHDA and CDR2 is SQIVND (reference sequence). CDR3 size: 14 residues. V lost 3 bases, J lost 3 bases, and 11 bases lay in between.

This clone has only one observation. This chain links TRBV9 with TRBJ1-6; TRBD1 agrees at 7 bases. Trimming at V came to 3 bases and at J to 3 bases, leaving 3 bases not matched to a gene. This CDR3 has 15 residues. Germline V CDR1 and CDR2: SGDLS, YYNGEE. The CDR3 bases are TGTGCCAGCAGCGCTTCAGGGGGCTATAATTCACCCCTCCACTTT. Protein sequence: CASSASGGYNSPLHF.

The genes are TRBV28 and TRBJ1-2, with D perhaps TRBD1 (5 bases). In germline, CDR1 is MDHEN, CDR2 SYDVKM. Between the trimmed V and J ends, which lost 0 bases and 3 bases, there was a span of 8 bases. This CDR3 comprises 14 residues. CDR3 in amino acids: CASSLWGEYYGYTF. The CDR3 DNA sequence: TGTGCCAGCAGTTTATGGGGGGAGTACTATGGCTACACCTTC.

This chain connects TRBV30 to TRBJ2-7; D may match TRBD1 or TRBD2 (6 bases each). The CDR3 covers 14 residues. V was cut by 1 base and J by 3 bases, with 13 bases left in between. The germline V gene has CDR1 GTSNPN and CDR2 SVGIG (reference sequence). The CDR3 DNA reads TGTGCCTGGAGTGGCCGGACAGCGGGCTACGAGCAGTACTTC. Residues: CAWSGRTAGYEQYF.

The CDR3 DNA reads TGTGCCAGCAGTCCACAGGGAAATGAAAAACTGTTTTTT. It is translated as CASSPQGNEKLFF. The chain couples TRBV7-9 to TRBJ1-4, with TRBD1 as a possible D gene (6 bases). Deletions cut 6 bases from V and 5 bases from J, with 10 bases between. Germline V gives CDR1 SEHNR, CDR2 FQNEAQ (reference sequence). The CDR3 has 13 amino acids.

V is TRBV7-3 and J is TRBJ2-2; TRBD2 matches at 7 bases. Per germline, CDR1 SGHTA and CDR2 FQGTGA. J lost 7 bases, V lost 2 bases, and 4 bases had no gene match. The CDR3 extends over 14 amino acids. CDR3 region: CASSLLGEGGELFF. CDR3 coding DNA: TGTGCCAGCAGCTTATTAGGGGAGGGCGGGGAGCTGTTTTTT.

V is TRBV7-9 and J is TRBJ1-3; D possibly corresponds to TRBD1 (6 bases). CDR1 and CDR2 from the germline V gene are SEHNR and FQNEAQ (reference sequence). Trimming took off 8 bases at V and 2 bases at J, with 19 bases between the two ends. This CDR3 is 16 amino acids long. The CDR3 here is CASYSPGGPTGNTIYF. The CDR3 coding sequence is TGTGCCAGCTATTCCCCGGGGGGGCCCACTGGAAACACCATATATTTT.

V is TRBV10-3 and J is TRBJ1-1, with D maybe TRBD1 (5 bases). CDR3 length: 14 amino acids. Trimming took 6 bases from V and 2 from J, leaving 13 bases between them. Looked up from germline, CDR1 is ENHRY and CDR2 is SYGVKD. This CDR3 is CAISPDSFNTEAFF. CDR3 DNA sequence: TGTGCCATCAGCCCTGACAGCTTCAACACTGAAGCTTTCTTT.

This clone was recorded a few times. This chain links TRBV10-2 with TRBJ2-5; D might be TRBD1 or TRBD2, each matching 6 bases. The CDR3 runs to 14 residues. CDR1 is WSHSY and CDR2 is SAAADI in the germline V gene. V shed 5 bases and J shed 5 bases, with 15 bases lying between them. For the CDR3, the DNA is TGCGCCAGCAGTCCGAGGGGGGCCCGGGAGACCCAGTACTTC. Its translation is CASSPRGARETQYF.

The DNA for the CDR3 is TGTGCCAGCAGCGTAGGGGGGGAATACAATGAGCAGTTCTTC. Protein sequence: CASSVGGEYNEQFF. The V gene is TRBV9, the J gene TRBJ2-1; the D gene is possibly TRBD2 (6 bases). The CDR3 contains 14 residues. Trimming removed 0 bases at V and 4 bases at J, with 8 bases between. Germline V gene sequence: CDR1 SGDLS, CDR2 YYNGEE.

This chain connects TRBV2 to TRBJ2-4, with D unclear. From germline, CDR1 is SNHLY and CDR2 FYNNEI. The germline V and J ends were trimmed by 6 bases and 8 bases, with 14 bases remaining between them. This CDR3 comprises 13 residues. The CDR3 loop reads CASRVGIGDIQYF. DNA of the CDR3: TGTGCCAGCAGGGTAGGAATAGGCGACATTCAGTACTTC.

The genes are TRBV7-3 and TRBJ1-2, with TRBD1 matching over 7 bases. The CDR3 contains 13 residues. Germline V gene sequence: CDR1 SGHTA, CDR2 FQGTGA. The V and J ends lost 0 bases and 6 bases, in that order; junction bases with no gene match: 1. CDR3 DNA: TGTGCCAGCAGCTTAACAGGGACAGATGGCTACACCTTC. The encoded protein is CASSLTGTDGYTF.

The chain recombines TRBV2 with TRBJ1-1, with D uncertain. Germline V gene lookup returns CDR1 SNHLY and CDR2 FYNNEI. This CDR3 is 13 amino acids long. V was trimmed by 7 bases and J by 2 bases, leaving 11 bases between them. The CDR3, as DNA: TGTGCCAGCACTCGCCAGCTAAACACTGAAGCTTTCTTT. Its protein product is CASTRQLNTEAFF.

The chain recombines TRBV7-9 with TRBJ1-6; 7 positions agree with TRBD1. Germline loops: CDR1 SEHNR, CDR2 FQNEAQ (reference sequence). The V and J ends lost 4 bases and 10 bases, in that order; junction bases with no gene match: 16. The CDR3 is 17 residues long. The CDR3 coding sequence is TGTGCCAGCAGCTCGCACGACTGGGAGGGACAGAGCTCACCCCTCCACTTT. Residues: CASSSHDWEGQSSPLHF.

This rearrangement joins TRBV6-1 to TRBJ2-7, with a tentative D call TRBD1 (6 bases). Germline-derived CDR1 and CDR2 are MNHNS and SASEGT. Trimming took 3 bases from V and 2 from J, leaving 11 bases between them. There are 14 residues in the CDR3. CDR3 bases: TGTGCCAGCAGTGAGCAGGGGCCGGCCTACGAGCAGTACTTC. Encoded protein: CASSEQGPAYEQYF.

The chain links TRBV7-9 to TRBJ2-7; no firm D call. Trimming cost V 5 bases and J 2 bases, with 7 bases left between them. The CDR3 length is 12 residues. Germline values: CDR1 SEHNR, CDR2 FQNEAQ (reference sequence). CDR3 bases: TGTGCCAGCAGCCAGGTGACCTACGAGCAGTACTTC. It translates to CASSQVTYEQYF.

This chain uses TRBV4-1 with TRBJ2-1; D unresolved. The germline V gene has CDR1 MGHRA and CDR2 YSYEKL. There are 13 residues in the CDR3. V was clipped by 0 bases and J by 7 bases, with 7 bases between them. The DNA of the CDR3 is TGCGCCAGCAGCCAAGAAATCAAAAATGAGCAGTTCTTC. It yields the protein CASSQEIKNEQFF.

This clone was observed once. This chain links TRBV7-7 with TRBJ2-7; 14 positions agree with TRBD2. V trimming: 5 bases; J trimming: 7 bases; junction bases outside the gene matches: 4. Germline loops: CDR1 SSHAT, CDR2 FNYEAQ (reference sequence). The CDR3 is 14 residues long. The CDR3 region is CASSAGLAGGEQYF. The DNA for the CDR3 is TGTGCCAGCAGCGCCGGACTAGCGGGGGGTGAGCAGTACTTC.

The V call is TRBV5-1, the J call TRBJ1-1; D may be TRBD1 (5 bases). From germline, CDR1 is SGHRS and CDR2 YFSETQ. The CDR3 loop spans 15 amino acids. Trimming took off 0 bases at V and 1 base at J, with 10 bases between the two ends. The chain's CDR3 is CASSLDGGTNTEAFF. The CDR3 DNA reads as TGCGCCAGCAGCTTGGACGGGGGGACGAACACTGAAGCTTTCTTT.